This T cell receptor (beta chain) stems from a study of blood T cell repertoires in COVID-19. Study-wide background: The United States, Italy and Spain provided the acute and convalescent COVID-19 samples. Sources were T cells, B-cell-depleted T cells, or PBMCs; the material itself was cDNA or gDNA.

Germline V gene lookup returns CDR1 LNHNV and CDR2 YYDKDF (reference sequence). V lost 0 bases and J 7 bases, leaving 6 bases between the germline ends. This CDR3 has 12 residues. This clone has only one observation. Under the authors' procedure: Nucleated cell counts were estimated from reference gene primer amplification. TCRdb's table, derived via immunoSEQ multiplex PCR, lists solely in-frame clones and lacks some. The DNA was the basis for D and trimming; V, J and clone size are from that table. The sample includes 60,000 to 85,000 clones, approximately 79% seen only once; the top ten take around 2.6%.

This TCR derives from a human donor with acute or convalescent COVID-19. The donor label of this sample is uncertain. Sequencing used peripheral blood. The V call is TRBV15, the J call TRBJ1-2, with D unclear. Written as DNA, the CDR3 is TGTGCCACCAGCAGAGATCCGGGTGGCTACACCTTC. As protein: CATSRDPGGYTF.